A single T cell receptor beta chain is shown here with its context. Its antigen remains undetermined. No base qualities exist here, and no much larger clone lies one base off it. This record comes from a study of OX40 agonist ivuxolimab in advanced cancers. Notes on the research overall: Ivuxolimab was a fully human IgG2 agonistic monoclonal antibody targeting the costimulatory receptor OX40 (CD134). The paper covers the monotherapy dose-escalation part of the phase I ivuxolimab trial, which included N of about 50 patients. Of the roughly 54 dose-escalation patients, hepatocellular carcinoma was present in around 20, melanoma in roughly 15, renal cell carcinoma in 9 and head and neck cancer in 9. Intravenous ivuxolimab was administered to patients every 2 weeks at six dose levels: 0.01, 0.1, 0.3, 1.5, 3 and 10 mg/kg. Prior anti-PD-1, anti-PD-L1 or anti-CTLA-4 therapy was permitted, and checkpoint inhibitors had been received by 30% to 40% of dose-escalation patients. Partial responses were achieved by three dose-escalation patients, of whom one had hepatocellular carcinoma and two had cutaneous melanoma. The point of sequencing TCRbeta in the periphery was to test whether ivuxolimab changed TCR sequence diversity and drove clonal T-cell expansion. The dose-escalation cohort was 82.7% male with a mean age of about 54 years, ranging from roughly 23 to 90.

What the study reported, not specific to this receptor: Low levels of normalized T-cell clonal expansion were also seen in some nonresponding patients. In the 0.1-3.0 mg/kg groups, partial responders were among the patients with the lowest normalized peripheral clonal expansion, particularly in CD8+ T cells. Which antigens the clonally expanded peripheral T cells were specific for was not determined. After ivuxolimab, expanded clones were on average more numerous among CD8+ T cells than among CD4+ T cells. At doses from 0.1 to 3.0 mg/kg, clonal expansion was seen in both CD4+ and CD8+ blood T cells between baseline and week 6.

To sequence the TCRbeta CDR3 region, genomic DNA was isolated from the sorted cells. TCRbeta CDR3 regions were sequenced using the immunoSEQ Assay. This immuneACCESS table, as held by TCRdb, lists in-frame sequences with V and J called but not all clones. Of the missing ones, under half trace to an unresolved V gene in checked studies; the others have no known cause. This sample holds about 66,000 clones; 85% were observed only once. Approximately 3.8% of the sample rests with the top ten. V is cut by 1 base and J by 7 bases, and the space between the germline ends is 2 bases. Per the germline V gene, MNHEY is the CDR1 and SVGAGI is the CDR2. The CDR3 covers 11 residues, taking in both the cysteine and the phenylalanine. The kept DNA is CDR3 alone, 33 bases in frame from the first base. Patients with a history of autoimmune disease or receiving systemic immunosuppression were excluded from the trial. Peripheral blood for TCR sequencing was drawn from every dose cohort at baseline, at cycle 4 day 1 and at cycle 7 day 1. Samples came from an open-label, multicenter, first-in-human phase I dose-escalation trial of ivuxolimab. Adults with locally advanced or metastatic melanoma, renal cell, hepatocellular, or head and neck squamous cell carcinoma were enrolled in the trial. Before TCR sequencing, CD4+ and CD8+ T cells were separately sorted from peripheral blood.

The chain was built from TRBV6-5 and TRBJ2-1, with the identity of the D gene unclear. This TCR derives from an adult with an advanced solid tumor such as melanoma, head and neck, liver or kidney cancer. The input for sequencing was CD4+ or CD8+ T cells sorted from blood, taken in a trial of the OX40 agonist ivuxolimab. The CDR3 is CASSYLNEQFF. The DNA reads as follows: TGTGCCAGCAGTTACTTGAATGAGCAGTTCTTC.